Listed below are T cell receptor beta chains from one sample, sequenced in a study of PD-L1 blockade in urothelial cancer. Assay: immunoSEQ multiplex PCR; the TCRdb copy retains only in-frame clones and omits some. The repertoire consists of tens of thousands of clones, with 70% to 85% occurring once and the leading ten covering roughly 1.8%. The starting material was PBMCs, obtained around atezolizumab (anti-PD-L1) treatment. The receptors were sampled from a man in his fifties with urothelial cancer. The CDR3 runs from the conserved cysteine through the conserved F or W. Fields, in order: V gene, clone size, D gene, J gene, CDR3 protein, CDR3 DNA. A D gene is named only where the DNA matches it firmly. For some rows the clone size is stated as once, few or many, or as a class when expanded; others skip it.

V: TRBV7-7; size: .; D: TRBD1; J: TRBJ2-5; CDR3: CASSPAAGTVGETQYF; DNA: TGTGCTAGCAGTCCCGCGGCAGGGACAGTTGGAGAGACCCAGTACTTC
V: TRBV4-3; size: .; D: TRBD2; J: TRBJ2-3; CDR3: CASSRGTSGSLTGDTQYF; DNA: TGCGCCAGCAGCCGGGGGACTAGCGGGAGTCTAACGGGAGATACGCAGTATTTT
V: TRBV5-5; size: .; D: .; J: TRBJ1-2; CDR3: CASSRTAGGYTF; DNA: TGTGCCAGCAGCAGAACAGCGGGTGGCTACACCTTC
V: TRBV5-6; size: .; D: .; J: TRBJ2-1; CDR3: CASSLAYSGRTYNEQFF; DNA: TGTGCCAGCAGCTTGGCCTATAGTGGGAGAACCTACAATGAGCAGTTCTTC
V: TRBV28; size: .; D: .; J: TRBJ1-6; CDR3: CASTQDYNSPLHF; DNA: TGTGCCAGCACCCAGGACTATAATTCACCCCTCCACTTT
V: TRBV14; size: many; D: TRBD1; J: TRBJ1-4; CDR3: CASSQDLGQGNEKLFF; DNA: TGTGCCAGCAGCCAAGATCTGGGACAGGGGAACGAAAAACTGTTTTTT
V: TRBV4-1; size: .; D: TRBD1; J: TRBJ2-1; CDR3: CASSFGTGVNEQFF; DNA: TGCGCCAGCAGCTTCGGGACAGGGGTCAATGAGCAGTTCTTC
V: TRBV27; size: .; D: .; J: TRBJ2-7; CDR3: CASSGRGAPYEQYF; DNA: TGTGCCAGCAGTGGCCGGGGGGCTCCCTACGAGCAGTACTTC
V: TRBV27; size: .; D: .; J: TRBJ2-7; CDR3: CASQDSPYEQYF; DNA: TGTGCCAGCCAGGACAGCCCCTACGAGCAGTACTTC
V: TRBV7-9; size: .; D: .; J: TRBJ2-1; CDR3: CASSLGAPPEQFF; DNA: TGTGCCAGCAGCTTAGGGGCCCCTCCTGAGCAGTTCTTC
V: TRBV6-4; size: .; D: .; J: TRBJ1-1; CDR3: CASSDSPGLEAFF; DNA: TGTGCCAGCAGTGACTCGCCAGGGTTGGAAGCTTTCTTT
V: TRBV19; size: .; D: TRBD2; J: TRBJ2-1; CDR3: CASNQAGEKVEQFF; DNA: TGTGCCAGTAATCAAGCGGGAGAAAAGGTTGAGCAGTTCTTC
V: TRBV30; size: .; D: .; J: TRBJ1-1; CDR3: CAWSVLLNTEAFF; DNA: TGTGCCTGGAGTGTACTATTGAACACTGAAGCTTTCTTT
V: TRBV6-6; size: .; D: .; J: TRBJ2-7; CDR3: CASTRSGTSGRWQYF; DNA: TGTGCCAGCACCAGATCAGGGACATCGGGAAGGTGGCAGTACTTC
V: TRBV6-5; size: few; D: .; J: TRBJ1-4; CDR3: CASSYRGTGKLFF; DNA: TGTGCCAGCAGTTACCGGGGGACCGGGAAACTGTTTTTT
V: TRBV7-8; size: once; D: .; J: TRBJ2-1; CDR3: CASSLAETPRGRGYNEQFF; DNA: TGTGCCAGCAGCTTAGCTGAAACCCCCCGCGGCCGCGGCTACAATGAGCAGTTCTTC
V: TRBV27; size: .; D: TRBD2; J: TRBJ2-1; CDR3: CASSKIAGGPNEQFF; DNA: TGTGCCAGCAGTAAAATAGCGGGAGGGCCGAATGAGCAGTTCTTC
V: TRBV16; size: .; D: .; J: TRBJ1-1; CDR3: CASSQGWTGTTFF; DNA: TGTGCCAGCAGCCAAGGCTGGACCGGGACTACTTTCTTT
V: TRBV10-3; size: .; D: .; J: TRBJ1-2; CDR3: CAIAGEGYTF; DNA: TGTGCCATCGCCGGGGAGGGCTACACCTTC
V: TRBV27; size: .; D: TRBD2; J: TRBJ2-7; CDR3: CASTPTSGRTGQYF; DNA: TGTGCCAGCACCCCGACTAGCGGGAGGACGGGGCAGTACTTC
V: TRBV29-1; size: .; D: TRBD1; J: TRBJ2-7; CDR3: CSVGTGLGEQYF; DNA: TGCAGCGTGGGGACAGGCTTGGGGGAGCAGTACTTC
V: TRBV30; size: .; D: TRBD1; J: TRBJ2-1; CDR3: CAWSGPGQGAINEQFF; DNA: TGTGCCTGGAGTGGACCCGGACAGGGGGCCATCAATGAGCAGTTCTTC
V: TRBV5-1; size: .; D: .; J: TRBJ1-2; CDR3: CASSLEAGRHYGYTF; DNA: TGCGCCAGCAGCTTGGAGGCGGGACGGCACTATGGCTACACCTTC
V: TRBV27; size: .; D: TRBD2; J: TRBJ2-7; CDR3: CASNPKPSGSPYEQYF; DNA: TGTGCCAGCAACCCAAAGCCCAGCGGGAGCCCCTACGAGCAGTACTTC
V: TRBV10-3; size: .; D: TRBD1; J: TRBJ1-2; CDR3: CAMKTGSDYGYTF; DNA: TGTGCCATGAAGACAGGGTCAGACTATGGCTACACCTTC
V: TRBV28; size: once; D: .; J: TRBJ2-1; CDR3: CASSYKVQGEQFF; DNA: TGTGCCAGCAGTTATAAGGTACAGGGTGAGCAGTTCTTC
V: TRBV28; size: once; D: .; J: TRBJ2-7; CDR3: CASSGPDTTYEQYF; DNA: TGTGCCAGCAGTGGACCGGACACTACCTACGAGCAGTACTTC
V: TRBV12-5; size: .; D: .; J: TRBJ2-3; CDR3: CASGLDGTRWTDTQYF; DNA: TGTGCTAGTGGTTTGGACGGGACAAGGTGGACAGATACGCAGTATTTT
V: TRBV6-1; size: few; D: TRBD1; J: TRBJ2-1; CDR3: CASSPGTGDYNEQFF; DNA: TGTGCCAGCAGTCCCGGGACAGGGGATTACAATGAGCAGTTCTTC
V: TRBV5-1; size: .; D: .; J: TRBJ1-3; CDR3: CASSPGLSGNTIYF; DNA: TGCGCCAGCAGCCCGGGACTCTCTGGAAACACCATATATTTT
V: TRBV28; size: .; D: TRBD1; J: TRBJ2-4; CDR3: CASGQGDKNIQYF; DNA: TGTGCCAGCGGCCAGGGGGACAAAAACATTCAGTACTTC
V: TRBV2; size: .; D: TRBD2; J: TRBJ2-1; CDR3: CASSDLRAGGLNEQFF; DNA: TGTGCCAGCAGTGATCTCCGAGCGGGAGGGTTAAATGAGCAGTTCTTC
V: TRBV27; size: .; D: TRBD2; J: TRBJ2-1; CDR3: CASSLRTSGGVNEQFF; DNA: TGTGCCAGCAGTTTACGGACTAGCGGAGGGGTGAATGAGCAGTTCTTC
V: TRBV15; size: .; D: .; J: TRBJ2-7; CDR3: CATSRDLPDSSVGYEQYF; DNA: TGTGCCACCAGCAGAGACCTCCCCGACAGTTCAGTAGGGTACGAGCAGTACTTC
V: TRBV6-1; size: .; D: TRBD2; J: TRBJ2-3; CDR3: CASAGGGTDTQYF; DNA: TGTGCCAGCGCGGGGGGTGGCACAGATACGCAGTATTTT
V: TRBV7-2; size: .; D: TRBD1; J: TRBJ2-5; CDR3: CASSLSGTGSGQETQYF; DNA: TGTGCCAGCAGCTTATCGGGGACAGGGTCGGGTCAAGAGACCCAGTACTTC
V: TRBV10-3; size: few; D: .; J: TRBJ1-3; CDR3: CASRGGTSGNTIYF; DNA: TGTGCCTCTCGGGGGGGGACCTCTGGAAACACCATATATTTT
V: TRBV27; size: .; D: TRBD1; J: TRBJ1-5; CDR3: CASSRQGPNQPQHF; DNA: TGTGCCAGCAGTAGACAGGGTCCCAATCAGCCCCAGCATTTT
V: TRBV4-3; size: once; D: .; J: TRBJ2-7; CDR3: CASSQGQHGQEQYF; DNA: TGCGCCAGCAGCCAAGGACAACACGGACAAGAGCAGTACTTC
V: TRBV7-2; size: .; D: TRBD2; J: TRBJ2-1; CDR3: CASSLEVTSGRERQFF; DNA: TGTGCCAGCAGCTTAGAAGTTACTAGCGGGAGGGAAAGACAGTTCTTC
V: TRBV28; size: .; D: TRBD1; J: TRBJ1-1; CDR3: CATQGARNTEAFF; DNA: TGTGCCACCCAGGGGGCGAGGAACACTGAAGCTTTCTTT
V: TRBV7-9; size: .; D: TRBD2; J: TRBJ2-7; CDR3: CASSFPQTSGRVPTYEQYF; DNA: TGTGCCAGCAGCTTTCCCCAGACTAGCGGGAGGGTTCCCACGTACGAGCAGTACTTC